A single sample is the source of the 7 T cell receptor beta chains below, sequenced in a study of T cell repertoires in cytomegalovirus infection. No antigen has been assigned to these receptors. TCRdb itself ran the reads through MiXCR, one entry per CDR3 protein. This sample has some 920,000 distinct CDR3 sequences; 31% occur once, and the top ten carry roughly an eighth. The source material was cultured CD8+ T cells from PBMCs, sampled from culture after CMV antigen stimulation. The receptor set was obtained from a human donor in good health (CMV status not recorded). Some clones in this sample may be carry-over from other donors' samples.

CDR3 in DNA: TGTGCCAGCAGCTTAGCCGGGACAGGGGTATCGTATGGCTACACCTTC. Encoded protein: CASSLAGTGVSYGYTF. The V gene is TRBV7-9, the J gene TRBJ1-2; 10 bases match TRBD1. CDR1 SEHNR and CDR2 FQNEAQ come from the germline V gene (reference sequence). J lost 5 bases, V lost 0 bases, and 6 bases had no gene match. The CDR3 is 16 residues long.

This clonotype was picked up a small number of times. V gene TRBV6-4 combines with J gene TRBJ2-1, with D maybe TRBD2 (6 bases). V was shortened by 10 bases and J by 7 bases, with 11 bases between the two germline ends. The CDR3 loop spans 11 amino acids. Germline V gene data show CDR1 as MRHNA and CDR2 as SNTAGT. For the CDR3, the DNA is TGTGCCACGGCGGCGGGAAATGAGCAGTTCTTC. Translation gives CATAAGNEQFF.

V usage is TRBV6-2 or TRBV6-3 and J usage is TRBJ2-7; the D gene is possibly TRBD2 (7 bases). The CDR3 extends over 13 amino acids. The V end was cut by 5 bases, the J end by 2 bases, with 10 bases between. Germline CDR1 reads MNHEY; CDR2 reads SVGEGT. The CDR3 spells CASSRGATYEQYV. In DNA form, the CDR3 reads TGTGCCAGCAGTCGGGGGGCTACCTACGAGCAGTACGTC.

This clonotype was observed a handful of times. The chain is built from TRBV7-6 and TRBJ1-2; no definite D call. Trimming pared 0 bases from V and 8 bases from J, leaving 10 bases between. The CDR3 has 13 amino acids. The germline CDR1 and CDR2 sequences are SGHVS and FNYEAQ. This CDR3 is CASSLARDEGYTF. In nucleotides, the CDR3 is TGTGCCAGCAGCTTAGCCCGAGATGAAGGCTACACCTTC.

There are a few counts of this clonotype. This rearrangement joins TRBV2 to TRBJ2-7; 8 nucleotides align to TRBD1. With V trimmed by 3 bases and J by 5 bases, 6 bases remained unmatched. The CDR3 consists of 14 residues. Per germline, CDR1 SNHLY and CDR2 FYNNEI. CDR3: CASSEVTGENEQYV. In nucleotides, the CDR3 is TGTGCCAGCAGTGAGGTGACAGGGGAGAACGAGCAGTACGTC.

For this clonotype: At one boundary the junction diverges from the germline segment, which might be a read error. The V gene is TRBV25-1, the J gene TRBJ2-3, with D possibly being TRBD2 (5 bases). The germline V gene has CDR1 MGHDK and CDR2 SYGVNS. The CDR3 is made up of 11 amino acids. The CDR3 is CASSLAGTASF. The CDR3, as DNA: TGTGCCAGCAGTCTAGCCGGCACAGCATCTTTT.

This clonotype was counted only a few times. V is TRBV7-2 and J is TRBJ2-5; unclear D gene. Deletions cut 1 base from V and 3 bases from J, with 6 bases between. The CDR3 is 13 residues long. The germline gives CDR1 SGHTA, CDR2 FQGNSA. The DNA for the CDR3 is TGTGCCAGCAGCTTAGACTGGGAAGAGACCCAGTACTTC. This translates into CASSLDWEETQYF.